Listed below are T cell receptor beta chains from one sample, sequenced in a study of cytomegalovirus exposure and HLA in healthy donors. Assay: immunoSEQ multiplex PCR; the TCRdb copy retains only in-frame clones and omits some. Found here are about 130,000 clones, roughly four fifths of them singletons; the top ten hold about 1.8%. The sample consisted of PBMCs. The origin of the receptors is a woman aged 50 to 65 in good health and CMV-seronegative. The CDR3 runs from the conserved cysteine through the conserved F or W. D genes are given only for firm matches. Clone size appears in some rows only: once, few, many, or a class for an expanded clone.

NA	TRBV7-2	17	NA	TRBJ1-5	TGTGCCAGCAGCTTAAACGAGCGGGGGGCGATGTATCAGCCCCAGCATTTT	CASSLNERGAMYQPQHF
TRBD1	TRBV5-6	15	NA	TRBJ2-2	TGTGCCAGCAGCTTGTGGGACAGGAACACCGGGGAGCTGTTTTTT	CASSLWDRNTGELFF
TRBD2	TRBV10-2	17	NA	TRBJ2-3	TGCGCCAGCAGCGGGACTAGCGGGAATGGGTTCCTGGATACGCAGTATTTT	CASSGTSGNGFLDTQYF
NA	TRBV7-9	14	NA	TRBJ1-1	TGTGCCAGCAGCTTATTACGGGGGGCAGGTGAAGCTTTCTTT	CASSLLRGAGEAFF
NA	TRBV6-5	13	NA	TRBJ1-5	TGTGCCAGCAGTTATGGCACCAATCAGCCCCAGCATTTT	CASSYGTNQPQHF
NA	TRBV9	13	NA	TRBJ1-2	TGTGCCAGCAGCGAAGGGAGGAGGGCCGGCTACACCTTC	CASSEGRRAGYTF
NA	TRBV30	13	NA	TRBJ1-1	TGTGCCTGGAGTCCTCGGAGGGGCACTGAAGCTTTCTTT	CAWSPRRGTEAFF
NA	TRBV5-6	13	NA	TRBJ1-1	TGTGCCAGCAGCTTGGTGGGGGCCACTGAAGCTTTCTTT	CASSLVGATEAFF
TRBD1	TRBV6-6	12	NA	TRBJ2-7	TGTGCCAGCCGGGACAGAGGCTACGAGCAGTACTTC	CASRDRGYEQYF
NA	TRBV7-9	13	few	TRBJ2-7	TGTGCCAGCAGCTTAGAGGGCGGGGCAGGGCAGTACTTC	CASSLEGGAGQYF
TRBD2	TRBV4-3	16	NA	TRBJ2-1	TGCGCCAGCAGCCAAGATCGAAGCGGGAGCTACAATGAGCAGTTCTTC	CASSQDRSGSYNEQFF
TRBD2	TRBV4-1	18	NA	TRBJ2-1	TGCGCCAGCAGCCCGTTCTTAGAGCGGGAGGGGTCCTACAATGAGCAGTTCTTC	CASSPFLEREGSYNEQFF
NA	TRBV11-3	12	NA	TRBJ2-1	TGTGCCAGCGCGGGGGCGTACAATGAGCAGTTCTTC	CASAGAYNEQFF